This T cell receptor (beta chain) stems from a study of shared clonotypes between healthy human individuals. Study-wide points: Non-shared clonotypes showed lower generation probabilities than clonotypes common to all four donors.

This clone was counted ten times or more. Its antigen is not identified. Here immunoSEQ multiplex PCR was the method, and the copy in TCRdb shows in-frame clones only, minus some. The top ten clones hold 1.4% to 1.5% of a sample with roughly 1 million clones, approximately 76% of them seen once. Nashville, Tennessee was home to all donors, who were Caucasian adults. CDR3 length equals 14 residues. The V end lost 8 bases, the J end lost 6 bases, and 19 bases lay between the germline ends. Per germline, CDR1 MDHEN and CDR2 SYDVKM. This chain joins TRBV28 and TRBJ1-2; D possibly corresponds to TRBD1 (6 bases). Sequencing input: memory CD4+ T cells sorted from blood. Indicated subset: CD45RA-negative fraction. This sequence was found in a man aged 18 to 29 in good health. The CDR3 bases are TGTGCCAGCGACCCGGGGGCGAGACAGCATGGCTACACCTTC. Translated: CASDPGARQHGYTF.